One sample yielded the 25 T cell receptor beta chains listed below, sequenced in a study of T cells in women clearing cervical HPV infection. TCRdb's copy holds only in-frame clones and misses some; the assay was immunoSEQ multiplex PCR. Recorded for this sample: tens of thousands of clones. Material: blood buffy coat. These receptor sequences come from a woman aged 18 to 75 with a cervical HPV16 infection that either progressed to CIN3+ or cleared (not recorded which).

A word on this clone: Coverage ceases 3 residues before the CDR3 finishes, and the germline J gene fills in the end. J is TRBJ2-7 and V is TRBV20-1; 10 bases map to TRBD2. Losses at the gene ends were 3 bases for V and 5 bases for J; bases not matched to a gene: 4. CDR1 is DFQATT, CDR2 SNEGSKA, per germline (reference sequence). The CDR3 runs 13 residues. Incomplete CDR3 DNA: TGCAGTGCTAGCACTAGCGGGATGGACGAG. It is translated as CSASTSGMDE. The whole CDR3 is CSASTSGMDEQYF.

In the case of this clone: Read coverage stops 3 residues before the CDR3 terminus; the germline J gene supplies the remainder. V and J are TRBV7-8 and TRBJ1-2; tentative D call: TRBD1 (5 bases). Trimming took 3 bases from V and 4 from J, leaving 9 bases between them. This CDR3 spans 13 amino acids. Germline assignment: CDR1 SGHVS and CDR2 FQNEAQ. CDR3 bases read: TGTGCCAGCAGCTTTGAGGGGAGCTATGGC. Its translation: CASSFEGSYG. The whole CDR3 protein is CASSFEGSYGYTF.

About this clone itself: The read terminates 3 residues ahead of where the CDR3 ends, so the germline J gene completes it. The V and J genes are TRBV5-1 and TRBJ2-1; 9 bases map to TRBD1. The CDR3 spans 15 residues. Germline CDR1 is SGHRS and CDR2 is YFSETQ. The V and J ends lost 0 bases and 8 bases, in that order; junction bases with no gene match: 6. The CDR3 bases that were read are TGCGCCAGCAGCTTGGCGGGACAGGGTGTGGATGAG. Encoded protein: CASSLAGQGVDE. The whole CDR3 is CASSLAGQGVDEQFF.

A word on this clone: The read is 3 residues too short to cover the CDR3 end, so that end is filled in from the germline J gene. The sample carries other DNA sequences with the same CDR3. The chain combines TRBV11-3 with TRBJ2-3; the D is unclear. The CDR3 runs 15 residues. Germline V gives CDR1 SGHNT, CDR2 YENEEA. V lost 1 base to trimming and J lost 0 bases, with 8 bases between them. CDR3 sequence: CASSLGGSSTDTQYF. Partial CDR3 DNA: TGTGCCAGCAGCTTAGGAGGTTCTAGCACAGATACG.

Concerning this clone: The read terminates 3 residues before the CDR3 end, so the remaining end is supplied by the germline J gene. The V call is TRBV7-2, the J call TRBJ2-7, with D perhaps matching TRBD1 (5 bases). Germline V gene lookup returns CDR1 SGHTA and CDR2 FQGNSA. V lost 6 bases and J 3 bases, leaving 18 bases between the germline ends. The CDR3 covers 15 residues. The CDR3 sequence: CASRRRQSLGYEQYF. The sequenced part of the CDR3 DNA is TGTGCCAGCAGACGGAGACAGTCCCTGGGCTACGAG.

About this clone itself: With the read ending 3 residues before the CDR3 end, the germline J gene is used to fill in that end. This chain connects TRBV28 to TRBJ2-1; possibly TRBD1 for D (5 bases). V gave up 7 bases and J gave up 8 bases, with 18 bases separating them. The length of the CDR3 is 14 residues. Per the germline V gene, CDR1 is MDHEN and CDR2 is SYDVKM. The CDR3 loop reads CASTLSRRVDEQFF. The CDR3 DNA, read in part, is TGTGCCAGCACCCTCTCCCGCAGGGTCGATGAG.

Regarding this clone: The missing CDR3 end, 3 residues past where the read stops, is filled in from the germline J gene. The V call is TRBV20-1, the J call TRBJ2-5; TRBD1 is a possible D gene (7 bases). This CDR3 has 15 residues. V was pared by 1 base and J by 7 bases, with 19 bases between. In germline, CDR1 is DFQATT, CDR2 SNEGSKA (reference sequence). This chain's CDR3 is CSARAPTGTPGTQYF. The sequenced CDR3 bases are TGCAGTGCTAGAGCTCCGACAGGGACTCCAGGGACC.

To note about this clone: The sequence runs out 3 residues before the end of the CDR3; the remainder is reconstructed from the germline J gene. The chain has TRBV28 and TRBJ2-1; 9 bases line up with TRBD2. V shed 3 bases and J 2 bases; nucleotides not matched to a gene: 2. This CDR3 is built from 15 residues. CDR1 is MDHEN, CDR2 SYDVKM, per germline. The CDR3 DNA, read in part, is TGTGCCAGCAGTTTGTCTAGCGGGGCCTACAATGAG. Amino acids: CASSLSSGAYNE. From start to end, the CDR3 is CASSLSSGAYNEQFF.

In regard to this clone: Read sequence stops 3 residues before the CDR3 end, and the germline J gene provides the missing end. The V and J genes are TRBV2 and TRBJ1-2; maybe TRBD1 (5 bases). Germline V gives CDR1 SNHLY, CDR2 FYNNEI. The length of the CDR3 is 16 residues. The CDR3 sequence is CASSEAPIGAGGGYTF. Incomplete CDR3 DNA: TGTGCCAGCAGTGAAGCACCCATTGGGGCAGGAGGAGGC.

Partial CDR3 DNA: TGTGCCAGCATCGGGGAGAGTAGCGGGAGGCATGAG. This translates into CASIGESSGRHE. The entire CDR3 reads CASIGESSGRHEQFF. The chain uses TRBV7-9 and TRBJ2-1; the match to TRBD2 covers 10 bases. The read stops 3 residues short of the end of the CDR3; the missing end is completed from the germline J gene. Germline-derived CDR1 and CDR2 are SEHNR and FQNEAQ (reference sequence). With V trimmed by 7 bases and J by 8 bases, 11 bases remained unmatched. CDR3 length equals 15 residues. Looking up the rest from reference TRBV7-9 and TRBJ2-1 gives the full variable domain: DTGVSQNPRHKITKRGQNVTFRCDPISEHNRLYWYRQTLGQGPEFLTYFQNEAQLEKSRLLSDRFSAERPKGSFSTLEIQRTEQGDSAMYLCASIGESSGRHEQFFGPGTRLTVL.

On this clone itself: The read halts 3 residues ahead of the CDR3 end, with the missing end drawn from the germline J gene. The chain is built from TRBV12-3 or TRBV12-4 and TRBJ2-5, with 7 bases lining up with TRBD1. Trimming took 4 bases from V and 6 from J; bases not matched to a gene: 8. The CDR3 totals 14 residues. CDR3 DNA, as far as it was read: TGTGCCAGCAGTTCGTCGGACAGGAGTAAGACC. It encodes CASSSSDRSKT. The entire CDR3 sequence reads CASSSSDRSKTQYF.

Of note for this clone: The read falls 3 residues short of the CDR3 end, and the missing part is taken from the germline J gene. V is TRBV18 and J is TRBJ2-7, with 7 bases matching TRBD1. The V gene end was trimmed by 0 bases and the J gene end by 4 bases; junction bases not matched to a gene: 3. Germline assignment: CDR1 KGHSH and CDR2 LQKENI. There are 14 residues in the CDR3. CDR3 DNA, as far as it was read: TGTGCCAGCTCACCACCAGGGGGCACTTACGAG. Amino acid sequence: CASSPPGGTYE. The CDR3 in full is CASSPPGGTYEQYF.

For this clone: The read ends 3 residues before the CDR3 terminus; that terminus is restored from the germline J gene. V gene TRBV5-4 combines with J gene TRBJ2-3, with a possible D match to TRBD2 (5 bases). The germline V and J ends were trimmed by 3 bases and 5 bases, with 16 bases remaining between them. The CDR3 runs to 15 residues. Germline CDR1 reads SGHNT; CDR2 reads YYREEE (reference sequence). CDR3: CASSYRGSPGDTQYF. CDR3 bases read: TGTGCCAGCAGCTACCGCGGGTCCCCGGGAGATACG.

Details on this clone: The CDR3 end lies 3 residues beyond the end of the read and is filled in from the germline J gene. The sample has other DNA sequences that encode this CDR3 too. This chain uses TRBV18 with TRBJ2-7, with 7 bases fitting TRBD1. The V segment lost 5 bases and the J segment 2 bases; nucleotides outside the gene matches: 3. Germline V gives CDR1 KGHSH, CDR2 LQKENI. The CDR3 is 13 amino acids. The chain's CDR3 is CASSGGQAYEQYF. The CDR3 bases that were read are TGTGCCAGCTCAGGCGGACAGGCCTACGAG.

The CDR3 bases that were read are TGTGCCAGCGGCAAGACAGGGATGGTCGACACTGAA. Translating gives CASGKTGMVDTE. The CDR3 in full is CASGKTGMVDTEAFF. This chain connects TRBV11-3 to TRBJ1-1; TRBD1 aligns across 7 bases. The read halts 3 residues ahead of the CDR3 end, with the missing end drawn from the germline J gene. The J segment lost 3 bases and the V segment lost 8 bases, leaving 12 bases of the junction unmatched. The CDR3 is made up of 15 amino acids. In germline, CDR1 is SGHNT, CDR2 YENEEA.

Turning to this clone: The sequence runs out 3 residues before the end of the CDR3; the remainder is reconstructed from the germline J gene. This chain uses TRBV3-1 (or the pseudogene TRBV3-2) with TRBJ2-7; D is possibly TRBD1 (5 bases). Trimming pared 0 bases from V and 3 bases from J, leaving 15 bases between. The CDR3 has 16 amino acids. Germline V lookup: CDR1 LGHDT, CDR2 YNNKEL (reference sequence). CDR3 bases read: TGTGCCAGCAGCCAAGATAGGGGCAACCGGATCTACGAG. Its translation: CASSQDRGNRIYE. In full, the CDR3 is CASSQDRGNRIYEQYF.

Notes on this clone: From the germline J gene comes the end of the CDR3, since the read stops 3 residues before it. V is TRBV5-4 and J is TRBJ2-1; TRBD1 matches 8 bases. CDR3 length equals 15 residues. Germline trimming cut 4 bases from V and 5 bases from J; bases unmatched to any gene: 8. CDR1 is SGHNT, CDR2 YYREEE, per germline (reference sequence). This CDR3 reads CASSPRTGWNNEQFF. Partial CDR3 DNA: TGTGCCAGCAGCCCCCGGACAGGGTGGAACAATGAG. Based on the CDR3 plus reference TRBV5-4 and TRBJ2-1, the full variable domain is ETGVTQSPTHLIKTRGQQVTLRCSSQSGHNTVSWYQQALGQGPQFIFQYYREEENGRGNFPPRFSGLQFPNYSSELNVNALELDDSALYLCASSPRTGWNNEQFFGPGTRLTVL.

Comments on this clone: The CDR3 goes on 3 residues after the read ends, and that part is filled in from the germline J gene. The chain combines TRBV18 with TRBJ2-1, with D possibly matching TRBD2 (5 bases). Germline assignment: CDR1 KGHSH and CDR2 LQKENI. This CDR3 is built from 14 residues. V lost 3 bases, J lost 6 bases, and 12 bases lay in between. CDR3 loop: CASSPPTSGNEQFF. The part of the CDR3 DNA that was read is TGTGCCAGCTCACCGCCCACTAGTGGCAATGAG.

The part of the CDR3 DNA that was read is TGTGCCAGCAGTAGGACAGGGCGTTCTGAA. Its protein is CASSRTGRSE. The full CDR3 protein reads CASSRTGRSEAFF. The chain uses TRBV6-2 or TRBV6-3 and TRBJ1-1; TRBD1 matches 8 bases. With the read ending 3 residues before the CDR3 end, the germline J gene is used to fill in that end. V was pared by 5 bases and J by 6 bases, with 5 bases of the junction left unmatched. CDR1 and CDR2 (germline): MNHEY, SVGEGT. The CDR3 sequence is 13 residues long.

A remark on this clone: The CDR3 is cut off 3 residues early in the read; its end comes from the germline J gene. The V and J genes are TRBV19 and TRBJ2-1; 9 bases agree with TRBD1. V shed 4 bases and J 9 bases; nucleotides not matched to a gene: 10. The CDR3 spans 15 residues. Per germline, CDR1 LNHDA and CDR2 SQIVND (reference sequence). The CDR3 loop is CASSTGQGTRGEQFF. CDR3 bases read: TGTGCCAGTAGTACCGGACAGGGGACGCGTGGTGAG.

Remarks on this clone: Sequencing ends 3 residues short of the CDR3 end; the germline J gene provides the rest. V and J are TRBV19 and TRBJ2-2; possibly TRBD2 for D (6 bases). V lost 5 bases, J lost 0 bases, and 10 bases lay in between. CDR3 size: 15 residues. Germline loops: CDR1 LNHDA, CDR2 SQIVND (reference sequence). The CDR3 sequence: CASSPGLSNTGELFF. CDR3 bases read: TGTGCCAGTAGTCCCGGACTATCGAACACCGGGGAG. Supplemented by reference TRBV19 and TRBJ2-2, the full variable domain reads DGGITQSPKYLFRKEGQNVTLSCEQNLNHDAMYWYRQDPGQGLRLIYYSQIVNDFQKGDIAEGYSVSREKKESFPLTVTSAQKNPTAFYLCASSPGLSNTGELFFGEGSRLTVL.

On this clone: The sequence runs out 3 residues before the end of the CDR3; the remainder is reconstructed from the germline J gene. The chain links TRBV6-1 to TRBJ1-5; tentatively, D is TRBD1 (6 bases). CDR3 length: 16 amino acids. CDR1 and CDR2 (germline): MNHNS, SASEGT. Trimming pared 0 bases from V and 2 bases from J, leaving 11 bases between. CDR3 DNA (partial): TGTGCCAGCAGTGAAGCTCGACCAGGGGGCAATCAGCCC. Amino acids: CASSEARPGGNQP. The CDR3 reads in full as CASSEARPGGNQPQHF.

Concerning this clone: The missing CDR3 end, 3 residues past where the read stops, is filled in from the germline J gene. The chain is built from TRBV7-3 and TRBJ2-2; possible D gene TRBD1, 6 bases. The CDR3 runs to 15 residues. V shed 2 bases and J shed 6 bases, with 13 bases lying between them. Germline V lookup: CDR1 SGHTA, CDR2 FQGTGA. The covered CDR3 bases are TGTGCCAGCAGCTTATCAGGGGTCGGTCCCGGGGAG. Amino acids: CASSLSGVGPGE. The complete CDR3 protein is CASSLSGVGPGELFF.

Regarding this clone: The read terminates 3 residues ahead of where the CDR3 ends, so the germline J gene completes it. V usage is TRBV5-1 and J usage is TRBJ2-1; 10 bases are shared with TRBD1. CDR1 SGHRS and CDR2 YFSETQ come from the germline V gene. The CDR3 runs to 14 residues. Trimming cost V 2 bases and J 8 bases; bases outside gene matches: 4. CDR3 sequence: CASSLGTGVDEQFF. Partial CDR3 DNA: TGCGCCAGCAGCTTAGGGACAGGGGTGGATGAG.

Notes on this clone: The read finishes 3 residues shy of the CDR3 end, and the germline J gene is used to complete it. V gene TRBV28 combines with J gene TRBJ2-3, with 12 nucleotides matching TRBD2. The germline V gene has CDR1 MDHEN and CDR2 SYDVKM. V shed 2 bases, J shed 0 bases, and the junction held 9 bases outside the gene matches. The CDR3 covers 19 residues. The CDR3 region is CASSLPSTSGSGSTDTQYF. CDR3 DNA, as far as it was read: TGTGCCAGCAGTTTACCGTCGACTAGCGGGAGCGGGAGCACAGATACG. Based on the CDR3 plus reference TRBV28 and TRBJ2-3, the full variable domain is DVKVTQSSRYLVKRTGEKVFLECVQDMDHENMFWYRQDPGLGLRLIYFSYDVKMKEKGDIPEGYSVSREKKERFSLILESASTNQTSMYLCASSLPSTSGSGSTDTQYFGPGTRLTVL.